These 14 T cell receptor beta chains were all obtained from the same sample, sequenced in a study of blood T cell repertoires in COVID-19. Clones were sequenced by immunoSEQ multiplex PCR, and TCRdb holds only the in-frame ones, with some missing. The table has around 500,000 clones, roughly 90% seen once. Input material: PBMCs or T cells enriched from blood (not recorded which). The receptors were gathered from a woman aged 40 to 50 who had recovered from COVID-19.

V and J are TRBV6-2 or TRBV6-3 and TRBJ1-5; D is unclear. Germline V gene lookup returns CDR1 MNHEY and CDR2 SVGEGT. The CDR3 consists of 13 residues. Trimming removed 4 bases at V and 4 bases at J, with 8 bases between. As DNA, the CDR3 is TGTGCCAGCAGTTGGGCCCTTAATCAGCCCCAGCATTTT. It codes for CASSWALNQPQHF.

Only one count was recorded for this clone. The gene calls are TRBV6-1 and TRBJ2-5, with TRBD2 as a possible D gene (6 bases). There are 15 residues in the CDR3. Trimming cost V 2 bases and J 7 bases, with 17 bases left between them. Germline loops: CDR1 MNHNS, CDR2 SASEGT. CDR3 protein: CASSEPTGVRVTQYF. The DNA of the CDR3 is TGTGCCAGCAGTGAACCCACGGGGGTTCGGGTGACCCAGTACTTC.

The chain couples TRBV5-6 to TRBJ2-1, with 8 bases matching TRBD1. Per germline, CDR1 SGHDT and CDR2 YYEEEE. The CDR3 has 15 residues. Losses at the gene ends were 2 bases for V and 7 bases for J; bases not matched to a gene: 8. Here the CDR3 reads CASSLQSYRGNEQFF. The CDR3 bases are TGTGCCAGCAGCTTACAGTCCTACAGGGGGAATGAGCAGTTCTTC.

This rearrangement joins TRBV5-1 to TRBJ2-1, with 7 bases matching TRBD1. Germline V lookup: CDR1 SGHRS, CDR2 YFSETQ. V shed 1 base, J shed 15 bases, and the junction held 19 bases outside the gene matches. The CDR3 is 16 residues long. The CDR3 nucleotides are TGCGCCAGCAGCTTGCTGGAACAGGGGCCCCGCGTTTTTGGGTTCTTC. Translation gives CASSLLEQGPRVFGFF.

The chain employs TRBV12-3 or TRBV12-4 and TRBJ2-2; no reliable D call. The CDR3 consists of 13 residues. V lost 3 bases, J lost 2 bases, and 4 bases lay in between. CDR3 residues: CASSFSNTGELFF. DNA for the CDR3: TGTGCCAGCAGTTTTTCAAACACCGGGGAGCTGTTTTTT.

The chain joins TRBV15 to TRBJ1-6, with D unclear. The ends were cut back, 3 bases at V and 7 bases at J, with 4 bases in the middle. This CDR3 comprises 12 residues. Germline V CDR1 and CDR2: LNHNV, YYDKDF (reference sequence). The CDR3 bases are TGTGCCACCAGCAGGGGCAATTCACCCCTCCACTTT. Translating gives CATSRGNSPLHF.

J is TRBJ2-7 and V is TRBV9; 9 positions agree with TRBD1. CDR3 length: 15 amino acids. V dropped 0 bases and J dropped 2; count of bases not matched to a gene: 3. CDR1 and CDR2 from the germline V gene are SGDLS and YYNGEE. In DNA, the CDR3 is TGTGCCAGCAGCGTAGGGGGACAGGGCCCCTACGAGCAGTACTTC. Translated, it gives CASSVGGQGPYEQYF.

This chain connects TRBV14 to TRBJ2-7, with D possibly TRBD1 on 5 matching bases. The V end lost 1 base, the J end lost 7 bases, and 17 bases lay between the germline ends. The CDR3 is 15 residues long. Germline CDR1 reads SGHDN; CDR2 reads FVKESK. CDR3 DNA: TGTGCCAGCAGCCAAGGGATTTCGGGCAGGGATGAGCAGTACTTC. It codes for CASSQGISGRDEQYF.

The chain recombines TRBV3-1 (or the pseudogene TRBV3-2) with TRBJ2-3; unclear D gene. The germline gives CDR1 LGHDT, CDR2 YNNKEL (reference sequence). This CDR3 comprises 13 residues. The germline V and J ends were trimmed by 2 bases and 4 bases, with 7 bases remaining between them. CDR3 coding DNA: TGTGCCAGCAGCCAACACTACGCAGATACGCAGTATTTT. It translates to CASSQHYADTQYF.

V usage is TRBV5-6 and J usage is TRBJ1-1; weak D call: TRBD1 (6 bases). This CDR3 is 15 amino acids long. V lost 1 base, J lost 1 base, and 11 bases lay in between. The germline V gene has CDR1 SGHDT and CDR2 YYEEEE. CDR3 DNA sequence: TGTGCCAGCAGCTTGAGTGCAGGGGCGAACACTGAAGCTTTCTTT. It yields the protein CASSLSAGANTEAFF. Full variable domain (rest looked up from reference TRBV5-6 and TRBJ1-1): DAGVTQSPTHLIKTRGQQVTLRCSPKSGHDTVSWYQQALGQGPQFIFQYYEEEERQRGNFPDRFSGHQFPNYSSELNVNALLLGDSALYLCASSLSAGANTEAFFGQGTRLTVV.

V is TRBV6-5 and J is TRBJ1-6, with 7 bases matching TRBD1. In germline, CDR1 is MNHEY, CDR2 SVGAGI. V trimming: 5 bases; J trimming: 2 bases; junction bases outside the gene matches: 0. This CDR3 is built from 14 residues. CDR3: CASSQGAYNSPLHF. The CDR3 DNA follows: TGTGCCAGCAGTCAGGGGGCCTATAATTCACCCCTCCACTTT.

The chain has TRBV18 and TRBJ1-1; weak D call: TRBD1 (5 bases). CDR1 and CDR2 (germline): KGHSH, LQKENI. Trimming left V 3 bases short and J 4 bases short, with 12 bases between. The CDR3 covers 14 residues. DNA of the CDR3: TGTGCCAGCTCACCCCGTAGGGGTGTCACTGAAGCTTTCTTT. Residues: CASSPRRGVTEAFF.

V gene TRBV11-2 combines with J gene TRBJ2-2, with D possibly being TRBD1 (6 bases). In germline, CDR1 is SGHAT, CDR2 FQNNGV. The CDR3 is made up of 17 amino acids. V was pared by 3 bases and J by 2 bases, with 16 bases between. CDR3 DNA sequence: TGTGCCAGCAGCTTTCCTTTTGGGGGCACAAACACCGGGGAGCTGTTTTTT. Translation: CASSFPFGGTNTGELFF.

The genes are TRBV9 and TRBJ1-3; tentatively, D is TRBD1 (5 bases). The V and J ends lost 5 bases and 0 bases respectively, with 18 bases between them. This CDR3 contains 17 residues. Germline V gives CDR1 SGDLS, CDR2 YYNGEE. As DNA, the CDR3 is TGTGCCAGCAGTCCTTTCTGGACACCTGGCTCTGGAAACACCATATATTTT. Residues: CASSPFWTPGSGNTIYF.